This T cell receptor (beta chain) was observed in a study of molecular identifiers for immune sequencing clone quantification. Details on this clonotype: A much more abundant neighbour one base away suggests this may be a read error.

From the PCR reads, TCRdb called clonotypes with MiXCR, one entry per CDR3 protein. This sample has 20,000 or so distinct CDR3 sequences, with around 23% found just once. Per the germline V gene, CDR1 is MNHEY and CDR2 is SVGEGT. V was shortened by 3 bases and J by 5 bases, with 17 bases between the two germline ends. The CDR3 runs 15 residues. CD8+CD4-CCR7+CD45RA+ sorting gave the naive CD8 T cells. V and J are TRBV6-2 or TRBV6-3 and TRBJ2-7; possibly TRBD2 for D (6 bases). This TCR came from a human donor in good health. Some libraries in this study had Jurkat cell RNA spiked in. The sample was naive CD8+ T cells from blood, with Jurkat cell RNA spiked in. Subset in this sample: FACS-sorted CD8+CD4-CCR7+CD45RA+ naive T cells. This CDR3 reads CASSYKREFTDEQYF. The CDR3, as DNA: TGTGCCAGCAGTTATAAACGGGAGTTTACCGACGAGCAGTACTTC.